The entry below describes one TCR beta chain. This sample was taken from a study of identical twins. The CDR3 is 15 amino acids. V gave up 6 bases and J gave up 5 bases; unmatched junction bases: 9. Germline values: CDR1 MDHEN, CDR2 SYDVKM. TCRdb processed the 5' RACE reads anew with MiXCR; each CDR3 protein has one entry. The sample holds more than 400,000 distinct CDR3 sequences, roughly 15% seen once. This sample was shared with a second study, whose subject was yellow fever vaccine responses in identical twins.

The clonotype was recovered from a young woman in good health. This chain links TRBV28 with TRBJ2-3; 9 bases fit TRBD2. What was sequenced was CD4+ T cells sorted from blood. This CDR3 is CASRNSGGLRDTQYF. CDR3 bases: TGTGCCAGCAGAAATAGCGGGGGCCTGAGAGATACGCAGTATTTT.